A selection of T cell receptor beta chains follows, all from one sample in a study of blood T cell repertoires in COVID-19. Sequencing used immunoSEQ multiplex PCR; TCRdb keeps in-frame clones, though not all of them. Among tens of thousands of clones, roughly four fifths were seen once, and the ten largest hold about 2%. Sequenced material: peripheral blood. These receptors came from a woman aged 55-70 years with acute or convalescent COVID-19. The CDR3 runs from the conserved cysteine through the conserved F or W.

j_call v_call cdr3_aa
TRBJ1-2 TRBV6-8 CASIEAGTDNVVYGYTF
TRBJ1-6 TRBV11-2 CASSLAGYNSPLHF
TRBJ2-1 TRBV11-3 CASSLEAGGYNEQFF
TRBJ1-2 TRBV6-5 CASRTQSSRYGYTF
TRBJ2-1 TRBV29-1 CSVDPGGGNEQFF
TRBJ2-7 TRBV19 CASSPRQVIHEQYF
TRBJ2-5 TRBV9 CASSVVQGSGRETQYF
TRBJ2-5 TRBV4-2 CASSLSVSGAAQETQYF
TRBJ1-1 TRBV5-6 CASSYDPSGGNTEAFF
TRBJ2-7 TRBV6-6 CASSYRGGTYEQYF
TRBJ1-4 TRBV6-6 CASSYRGLEKLFF
TRBJ1-2 TRBV5-1 CASSLGQQTYGENGYTF
TRBJ2-1 TRBV5-1 CASTSGTSGGNEQFF
TRBJ1-4 TRBV2 CASSEALSYLMNEKLFF
TRBJ2-2 TRBV3-1/TRBV3-2 CASSPWQGAGRNTGELFF
TRBJ2-3 TRBV5-4 CASSFLTDTQYF
TRBJ1-1 TRBV5-1 CASSLEAGTYNTEAFF
TRBJ2-1 TRBV3-1/TRBV3-2 CASGSLYQGLAFEQFF
TRBJ1-5 TRBV27 CASRTGIQPQHF
TRBJ1-1 TRBV30 CAWSVGQGRTNTEAFF
TRBJ2-7 TRBV5-5 CASSPWTGRSEQYF
TRBJ2-1 TRBV5-1 CASSRESYNEQFF